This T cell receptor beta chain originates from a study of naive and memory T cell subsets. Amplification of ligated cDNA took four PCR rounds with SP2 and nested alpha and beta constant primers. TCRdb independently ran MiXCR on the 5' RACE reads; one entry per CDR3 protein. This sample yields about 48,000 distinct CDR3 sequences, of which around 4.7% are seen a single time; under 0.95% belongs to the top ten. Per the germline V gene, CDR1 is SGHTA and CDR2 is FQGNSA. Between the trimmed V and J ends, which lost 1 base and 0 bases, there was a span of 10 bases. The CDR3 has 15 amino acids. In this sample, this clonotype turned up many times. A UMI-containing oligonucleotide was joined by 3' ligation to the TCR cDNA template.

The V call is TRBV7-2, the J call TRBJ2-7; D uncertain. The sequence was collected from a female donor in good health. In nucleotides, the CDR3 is TGTGCCAGCAGCTTAGGCCCTTCCAGCTCCTACGAGCAGTACTTC. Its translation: CASSLGPSSSYEQYF.